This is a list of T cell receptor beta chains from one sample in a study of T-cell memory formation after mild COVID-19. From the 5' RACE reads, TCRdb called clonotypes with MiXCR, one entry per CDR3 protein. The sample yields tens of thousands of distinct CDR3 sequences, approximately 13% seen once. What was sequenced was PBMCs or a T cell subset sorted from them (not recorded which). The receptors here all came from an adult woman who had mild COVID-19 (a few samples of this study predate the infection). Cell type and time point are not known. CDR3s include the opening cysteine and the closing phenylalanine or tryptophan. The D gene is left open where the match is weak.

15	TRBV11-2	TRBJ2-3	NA	CASRKGEGGWNTQYF
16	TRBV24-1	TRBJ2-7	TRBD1	CATGPGPDRGPYEQYF
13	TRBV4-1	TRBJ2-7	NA	CASSQDRSYEQYF
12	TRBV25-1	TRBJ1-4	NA	CASSEPPEKLFF
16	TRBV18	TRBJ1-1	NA	CASSFEGWRMNTEAFF
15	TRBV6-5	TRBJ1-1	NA	CASSPRGGPNTEAFF
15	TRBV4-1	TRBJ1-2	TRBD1	CASRLTPGTVYGYTF
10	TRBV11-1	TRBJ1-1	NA	CASSLVEAFF
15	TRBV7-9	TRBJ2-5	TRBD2	CASSWGLAGQETQYF
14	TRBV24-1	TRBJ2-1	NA	CATSAGFSYNEQFF
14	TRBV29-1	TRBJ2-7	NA	CSVDSRGTDYEQYF
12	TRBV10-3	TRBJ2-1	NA	CAISESDSEQFF
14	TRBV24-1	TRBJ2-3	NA	CATREGWNTDTQYF
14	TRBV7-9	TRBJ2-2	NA	CASSLEENTGELFF
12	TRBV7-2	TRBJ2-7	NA	CAVMEGAYEQYF
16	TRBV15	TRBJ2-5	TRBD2	CATGRWASGIQETQYF
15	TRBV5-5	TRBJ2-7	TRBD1	CASSLEGGVLYEQYF
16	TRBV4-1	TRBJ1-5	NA	CASSQEARDYHQPQHF
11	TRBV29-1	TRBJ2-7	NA	CSVTLVHEQYF
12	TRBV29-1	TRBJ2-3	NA	CSVVRGTDTQYF
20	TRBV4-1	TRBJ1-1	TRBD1	CASSHGPGGGQVKRNTEAFF
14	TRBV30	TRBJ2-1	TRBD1	CAWSDGTGSNEQFF
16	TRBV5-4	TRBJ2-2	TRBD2	CASSSLAGEDTGELFF
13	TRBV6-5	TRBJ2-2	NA	CASLGSHTGELFF
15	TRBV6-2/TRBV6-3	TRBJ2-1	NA	CASSVRITEVDEQFF
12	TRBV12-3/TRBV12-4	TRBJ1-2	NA	CASRTDYYGYTF
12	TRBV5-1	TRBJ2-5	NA	CASSLDRETQYF
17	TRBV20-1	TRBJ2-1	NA	CSARAPGLGGPYNEQFF